This TCR beta chain is from a study of sequential checkpoint blockade in melanoma. Study information: Randomization was 1:1 between first-line nivolumab→ipilimumab and ipilimumab→nivolumab. Maintenance nivolumab came after either treatment sequence.

Treatment denoted: randomized to nivolumab then ipilimumab (arm A) or the reverse (arm B). No patient had prior DNA-damaging chemotherapy. PBMC sorting kept live CD3+CD8+ cells without CD19 or CD56. This table comes from immunoSEQ multiplex PCR, and its TCRdb copy is limited to in-frame clones, with some not included. The sample has some 9,100 clones; less than 80% are singletons. Sequences were derived from CD8+ T cells sorted from blood (inferred from file names), sampled from a patient given nivolumab and ipilimumab in sequence. The sequence was collected from a human donor with melanoma.

CDR3 coding DNA: TGTGCCAGCATGGGAGATTTGGATGAGCAGTTCTTC. As protein: CASMGDLDEQFF. The V gene is TRBV2, the J gene TRBJ2-1, with D maybe TRBD2 (5 bases). The germline V and J ends were trimmed by 7 bases and 8 bases, with 12 bases remaining between them. Germline CDR1 and CDR2: SNHLY and FYNNEI. CDR3 length: 12 amino acids.